This T cell receptor (beta chain) originates from a study of identical twins. Each CDR3 protein gets one entry after TCRdb re-called the 5' RACE reads with MiXCR. The sample lists some 1,700,000 distinct CDR3 sequences; about 31% were seen once. Study-wide findings and caveats: Abundant cord blood beta clonotypes carried fewer insertions; memory repertoires showed none.

The germline CDR1 and CDR2 sequences are ENHRY and SYGVKD. CDR3 length equals 16 residues. Trimming took off 6 bases at V and 0 bases at J, with 12 bases between the two ends. This clonotype was recorded a few times. Its cognate antigen is unknown. This sequence originates from a newborn girl in good health. Sequencing was done on a sample of cord blood. The chain employs TRBV10-3 and TRBJ1-6; D is undetermined. CDR3 region: CAIRGSLYSYNSPLHF. The CDR3 DNA reads as TGTGCCATCAGGGGCAGCCTCTACTCCTATAATTCACCCCTCCACTTT.